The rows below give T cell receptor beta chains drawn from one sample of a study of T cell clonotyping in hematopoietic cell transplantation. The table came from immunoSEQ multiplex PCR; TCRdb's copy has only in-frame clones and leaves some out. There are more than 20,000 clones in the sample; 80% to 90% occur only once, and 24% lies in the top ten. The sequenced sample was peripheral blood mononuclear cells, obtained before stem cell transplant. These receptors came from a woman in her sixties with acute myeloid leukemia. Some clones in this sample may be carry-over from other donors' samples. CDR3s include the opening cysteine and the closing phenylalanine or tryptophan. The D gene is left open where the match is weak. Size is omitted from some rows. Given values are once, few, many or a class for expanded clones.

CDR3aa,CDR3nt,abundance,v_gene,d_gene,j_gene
CASRFSYEQYF,TGTGCCAGCAGATTCTCGTACGAGCAGTACTTC,once,TRBV28,-,TRBJ2-7
CASSYRTGANTIYF,TGTGCCAGCAGTTACCGGACAGGGGCGAACACCATATATTTT,once,TRBV28,TRBD1,TRBJ1-3
CASSQEGGLYTEAFF,TGCGCCAGCAGCCAAGAAGGGGGGCTATACACTGAAGCTTTCTTT,-,TRBV4-1,-,TRBJ1-1
CASSGDSTGELFF,TGTGCCAGCAGTGGGGACAGCACCGGGGAGCTGTTTTTT,-,TRBV6-4,TRBD1,TRBJ2-2
CASSTRDGGGYTF,TGTGCCAGCAGTACCCGGGACGGTGGGGGCTACACCTTC,-,TRBV28,-,TRBJ1-2
CASSSGYTGELFF,TGCGCCAGCAGCTCAGGGTACACCGGGGAGCTGTTTTTT,few,TRBV5-1,-,TRBJ2-2
CASSRGGFTGELFF,TGCGCCAGCAGCCGGGGGGGGTTCACCGGGGAGCTGTTTTTT,-,TRBV4-3,TRBD2,TRBJ2-2
CASSLSPGRETQYF,TGTGCCAGCAGTTTATCCCCGGGGAGGGAGACCCAGTACTTC,-,TRBV27,-,TRBJ2-5
CATRPGGGAGGELFF,TGTGCCACTCGGCCTGGGGGGGGCGCGGGCGGGGAGCTGTTTTTT,-,TRBV2,-,TRBJ2-2
CASSPPQGAFNSPLHF,TGTGCCAGCTCACCACCACAGGGGGCTTTTAATTCACCCCTCCACTTT,medium-sized,TRBV18,TRBD1,TRBJ1-6
CASSYYGGNPNYGYTF,TGTGCCAGCAGTTACTATGGTGGGAACCCCAACTATGGCTACACCTTC,-,TRBV6-5,-,TRBJ1-2
CASSPRGVTGENTIYF,TGTGCCAGCAGTCCCCGGGGGGTGACAGGGGAAAACACCATATATTTT,-,TRBV27,TRBD1,TRBJ1-3
CASRAPGPTDTQYF,TGTGCCAGCAGGGCTCCGGGGCCCACAGATACGCAGTATTTT,-,TRBV27,-,TRBJ2-3
CATTPTGGGGWETQYF,TGTGCCACCACCCCCACGGGAGGGGGCGGGTGGGAGACCCAGTACTTC,-,TRBV27,-,TRBJ2-5
CASSRGTASGANVLTF,TGTGCCAGTAGTAGGGGTACAGCCTCTGGGGCCAACGTCCTGACTTTC,-,TRBV19,-,TRBJ2-6
CASSHNLDSSYGYTF,TGTGCCAGCAGCCACAACCTGGACAGCTCCTATGGCTACACCTTC,few,TRBV2,-,TRBJ1-2
CASSSRQGSSSYEQYF,TGTGCCAGCAGTTCCAGGCAGGGGTCGAGCTCCTACGAGCAGTACTTC,-,TRBV27,-,TRBJ2-7
CASSYSRLTPDTQYF,TGTGCCAGCAGTTACTCGAGGCTTACTCCAGATACGCAGTATTTT,-,TRBV6-5,-,TRBJ2-3
CASRPDYRGADTQYF,TGTGCCAGTAGGCCGGACTATAGGGGCGCAGATACGCAGTATTTT,-,TRBV19,-,TRBJ2-3
CASSPGVSYEQYF,TGTGCCAGCAGCCCGGGAGTAAGCTACGAGCAGTACTTC,-,TRBV28,-,TRBJ2-7
CASSEGGRTYNEQFF,TGTGCCAGCAGTGAAGGTGGGAGAACCTACAATGAGCAGTTCTTC,-,TRBV27,-,TRBJ2-1
CASSPGAGSLSYEQYF,TGTGCCAGCAGCCCCGGGGCGGGAAGTCTCTCCTACGAGCAGTACTTC,-,TRBV5-6,-,TRBJ2-7
CASSVPGIPSQPQHF,TGTGCCAGCAGTGTCCCGGGGATCCCAAGTCAGCCCCAGCATTTT,few,TRBV6-6,-,TRBJ1-5
CASSPTLAGNGYTF,TGTGCCAGCAGCCCGACCCTGGCAGGGAACGGCTACACCTTC,once,TRBV7-9,-,TRBJ1-2
CASNNPGFNTGELFF,TGTGCCAGTAATAACCCGGGGTTCAACACCGGGGAGCTGTTTTTT,-,TRBV19,-,TRBJ2-2
CASSSQGTTGELFF,TGTGCTAGCAGCTCACAGGGAACCACCGGGGAGCTGTTTTTT,-,TRBV7-7,-,TRBJ2-2
CASSKRENYEQYF,TGTGCCAGTAGTAAGCGGGAAAACTACGAGCAGTACTTC,-,TRBV19,TRBD2,TRBJ2-7
CASSLGGARGYTF,TGTGCCAGCAGTTTAGGGGGGGCGCGGGGCTACACCTTC,-,TRBV27,-,TRBJ1-2
CASSTGQPYGYTF,TGTGCCAGTAGTACAGGACAGCCATATGGCTACACCTTC,-,TRBV19,-,TRBJ1-2
CASSFPRGGAGEKLFF,TGTGCCAGCAGTTTCCCCCGGGGGGGGGCAGGAGAAAAACTGTTTTTT,-,TRBV28,-,TRBJ1-4
CAISPRERGETQYF,TGTGCCATCAGCCCGCGGGAGCGCGGGGAGACCCAGTACTTC,-,TRBV10-3,TRBD2,TRBJ2-5
CSVAVATNTEAFF,TGCAGCGTTGCGGTGGCAACGAACACTGAAGCTTTCTTT,-,TRBV29-1,-,TRBJ1-1
CASSIIAGDYEQYF,TGTGCCAGTAGTATAATTGCGGGAGACTACGAGCAGTACTTC,-,TRBV19,TRBD2,TRBJ2-7
CASSLEETQYF,TGTGCCAGCAGCTTAGAAGAGACCCAGTACTTC,-,TRBV5-6,-,TRBJ2-5
CASSLRETGGYTF,TGTGCCAGCAGCTTAAGGGAAACAGGTGGCTACACCTTC,-,TRBV7-9,-,TRBJ1-2
CASSDDRGGSYEQYF,TGCGCCAGCAGCGACGACAGGGGAGGCTCCTACGAGCAGTACTTC,-,TRBV5-1,TRBD1,TRBJ2-7
CASSPRDTNYEQYF,TGTGCCAGCAGTCCTCGGGACACAAACTACGAGCAGTACTTC,-,TRBV27,-,TRBJ2-7
CASSISGGSHEQYF,TGTGCCAGTAGTATCTCTGGCGGGAGCCACGAGCAGTACTTC,-,TRBV19,TRBD2,TRBJ2-7
CASSFLRREFFF,TGCGCCAGCAGCTTCCTTCGGCGGGAGTTCTTCTTC,-,TRBV5-1,TRBD2,TRBJ2-1
CASSLVGGRASYNEQFF,TGTGCCAGCAGCTTAGTGGGCGGGAGGGCCTCCTACAATGAGCAGTTCTTC,-,TRBV7-6,TRBD2,TRBJ2-1
CASSSGFPSTDTQYF,TGTGCCAGCAGTAGCGGCTTTCCTAGTACAGATACGCAGTATTTT,-,TRBV27,-,TRBJ2-3
CASSELQGDQPQHF,TGTGCCAGCAGTGAATTACAGGGGGATCAGCCCCAGCATTTT,-,TRBV25-1,TRBD1,TRBJ1-5
CDSRRLAGGSSYNEQFF,TGTGACAGTCGTCGACTAGCGGGGGGGAGCTCCTACAATGAGCAGTTCTTC,-,TRBV13,TRBD2,TRBJ2-1
CASSLASGGWSSYNEQFF,TGTGCCAGCAGCTTGGCTAGCGGGGGGTGGAGCTCCTACAATGAGCAGTTCTTC,-,TRBV5-6,TRBD2,TRBJ2-1
CASNDPGTGDEQYF,TGCGCCAGCAATGACCCCGGGACAGGGGACGAGCAGTACTTC,once,TRBV4-1,TRBD1,TRBJ2-7
CASSLLGRAPYNEQFF,TGTGCCAGCAGCCTCCTCGGTAGGGCCCCCTACAATGAGCAGTTCTTC,-,TRBV7-3,-,TRBJ2-1
CASSSPGVAAEAFF,TGTGCCAGCAGCTCCCCGGGTGTGGCAGCTGAAGCTTTCTTT,-,TRBV7-3,-,TRBJ1-1
CASMGGTAYNSPLHF,TGTGCCAGCATGGGGGGCACGGCCTATAATTCACCCCTCCACTTT,few,TRBV27,-,TRBJ1-6
CASRLAGADTQYF,TGTGCCAGTAGGCTAGCGGGAGCAGATACGCAGTATTTT,-,TRBV19,TRBD2,TRBJ2-3
CASSGEREGSYNEQFF,TGTGCCAGCAGCGGGGAGCGGGAGGGCTCCTACAATGAGCAGTTCTTC,-,TRBV14,TRBD2,TRBJ2-1
CASSSSGQNYEQYF,TGCGCCAGCAGCTCATCGGGACAGAACTACGAGCAGTACTTC,few,TRBV5-1,TRBD1,TRBJ2-7